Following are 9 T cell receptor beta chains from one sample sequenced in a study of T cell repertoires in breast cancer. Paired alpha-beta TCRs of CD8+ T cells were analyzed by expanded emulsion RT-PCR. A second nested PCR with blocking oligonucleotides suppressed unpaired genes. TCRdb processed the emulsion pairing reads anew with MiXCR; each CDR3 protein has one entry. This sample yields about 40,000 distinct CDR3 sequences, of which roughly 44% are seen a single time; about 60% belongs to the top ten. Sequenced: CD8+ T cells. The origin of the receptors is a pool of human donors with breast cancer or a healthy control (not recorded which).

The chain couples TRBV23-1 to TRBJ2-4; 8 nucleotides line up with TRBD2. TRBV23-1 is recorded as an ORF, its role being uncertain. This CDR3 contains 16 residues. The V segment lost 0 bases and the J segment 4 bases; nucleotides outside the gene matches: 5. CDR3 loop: CASSQSWRGAKNIQYF. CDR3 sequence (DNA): TGCGCCAGCAGTCAATCGTGGCGGGGGGCGAAAAACATTCAGTACTTC.

The chain's CDR3 is CASKGGSTDTQYF. The DNA of the CDR3 is TGTGCCAGCAAGGGAGGAAGCACAGATACGCAGTATTTT. The V gene is TRBV7-3, the J gene TRBJ2-3; D may be TRBD2 (6 bases). Trimming removed 7 bases from V and 0 bases from J, with 8 bases in between. This CDR3 region has 13 residues. CDR1 is SGHTA and CDR2 is FQGTGA in the germline V gene.

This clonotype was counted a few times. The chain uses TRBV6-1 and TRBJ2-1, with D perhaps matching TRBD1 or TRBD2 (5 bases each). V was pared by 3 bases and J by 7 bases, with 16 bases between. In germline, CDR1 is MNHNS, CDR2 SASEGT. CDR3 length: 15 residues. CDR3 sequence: CASSEGVGFRNEQFF. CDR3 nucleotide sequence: TGTGCCAGCAGTGAGGGGGTCGGATTCAGGAATGAGCAGTTCTTC.

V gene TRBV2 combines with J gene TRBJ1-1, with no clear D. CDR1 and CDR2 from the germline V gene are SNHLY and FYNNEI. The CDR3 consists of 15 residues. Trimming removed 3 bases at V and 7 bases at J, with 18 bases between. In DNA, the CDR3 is TGTGCCAGCAGTGAGGAGGTTGCAAACACTGGTGAAGCTTTCTTT. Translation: CASSEEVANTGEAFF.

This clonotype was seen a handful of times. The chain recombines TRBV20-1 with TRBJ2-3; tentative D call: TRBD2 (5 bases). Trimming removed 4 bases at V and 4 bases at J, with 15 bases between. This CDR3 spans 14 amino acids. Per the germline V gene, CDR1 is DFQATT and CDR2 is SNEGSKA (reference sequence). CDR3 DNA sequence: TGCAGTGCTACCCCTGCGGCCGGGGCAGATACGCAGTATTTT. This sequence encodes CSATPAAGADTQYF.

CDR3 DNA sequence: TGTGCCAGCAGCCAAGATAGGTCTCGGTGGGATACGCAGTATTTT. Protein: CASSQDRSRWDTQYF. The chain employs TRBV4-2 and TRBJ2-3; D gene uncertain. Germline CDR1 LGHNA, CDR2 YNFKEQ. V gave up 0 bases and J gave up 6 bases, with 13 bases separating them. This CDR3 contains 15 residues.

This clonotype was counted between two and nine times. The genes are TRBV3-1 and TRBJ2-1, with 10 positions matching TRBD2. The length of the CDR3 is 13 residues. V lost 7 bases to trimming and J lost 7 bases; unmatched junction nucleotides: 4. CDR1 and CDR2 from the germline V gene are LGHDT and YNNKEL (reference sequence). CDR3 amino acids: CASNLAGGNEQFF. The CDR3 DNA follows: TGTGCCAGCAATTTAGCGGGAGGAAATGAGCAGTTCTTC.

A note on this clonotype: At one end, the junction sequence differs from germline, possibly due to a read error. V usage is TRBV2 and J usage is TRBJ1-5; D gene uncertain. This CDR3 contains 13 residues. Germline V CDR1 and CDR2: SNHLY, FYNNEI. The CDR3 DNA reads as TGTGCCAGCGGTGACAATAGCAATCAGCCCCAGCATTTT. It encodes CASGDNSNQPQHF.

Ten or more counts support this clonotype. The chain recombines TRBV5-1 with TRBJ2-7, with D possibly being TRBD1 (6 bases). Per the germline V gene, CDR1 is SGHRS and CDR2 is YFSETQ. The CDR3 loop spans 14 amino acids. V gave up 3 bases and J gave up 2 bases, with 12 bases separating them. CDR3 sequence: CASSWTTGPYEQYF. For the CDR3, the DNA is TGCGCCAGCAGCTGGACGACAGGCCCCTACGAGCAGTACTTC. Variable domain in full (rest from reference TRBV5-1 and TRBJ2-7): KAGVTQTPRYLIKTRGQQVTLSCSPISGHRSVSWYQQTPGQGLQFLFEYFSETQRNKGNFPGRFSGRQFSNSRSEMNVSTLELGDSALYLCASSWTTGPYEQYFGPGTRLTVT.